A single sample is the source of the 32 T cell receptor beta chains below, sequenced in a study of CXCR3-negative and CXCR3-positive naive CD8 T cells (dated by TCRdb to between 2018 and 2021). Study-wide conclusions, independent of this receptor: TRB CDR3s from CXCR3-positive naive cells showed higher hydrophobicity (lower Kidera factor 4), lower energy, and higher strength and volume indices than CXCR3-negative naive cells.

Their specific antigens are unknown. Sequenced on a NextSeq 550. The Human TCR Profiling Kit (MiLaboratory) was used to make UMI-labeled 5' RACE TRB cDNA libraries. Through TCRdb reprocessing, the reads give one entry per CDR3 protein sequence; DNA is omitted. The table for this sample lists 130,000 or so distinct CDR3 sequences. 0.41% of the sample comes from the top ten. Sequencing was performed on naive CXCR3+ CD8+ T cells from blood. Sample cell subset or site, as interpreted from the label and publication: CD45RO-CCR7+CD27+CD95- naive CD8+ T cells expressing CXCR3 (TNR3+). These receptor sequences come from a human donor in good health. Some clones in this sample may be carry-over from other donors' samples.

The rearrangement joins TRBV20-1 to TRBJ1-2. Germline V lookup: CDR1 DFQATT, CDR2 SNEGSKA (reference sequence). This CDR3 has 12 amino acids. The CDR3: CSARDHGGGYTF.

This chain links TRBV20-1 with TRBJ2-7; TCRdb designates TRBD1, a call that cannot be tested without DNA. The CDR3 extends over 14 amino acids. Germline V gene sequence: CDR1 DFQATT, CDR2 SNEGSKA (reference sequence). CDR3 in amino acids: CSARIADRGFEQYF.

The V and J genes are TRBV7-6 and TRBJ1-1. CDR3 size: 15 residues. The germline V gene has CDR1 SGHVS and CDR2 FNYEAQ. This CDR3 is CASSLQGGQWTEAFF.

The chain links TRBV7-8 to TRBJ1-5; the TCRdb D gene call, TRBD1, has no DNA to confirm it. The CDR3 length is 15 residues. Per the germline V gene, CDR1 is SGHVS and CDR2 is FQNEAQ. CDR3 amino acids: CASSARGTGNQPQHF.

The CDR3: CASSGPHSGNTIYF. The J gene is TRBJ1-3, the V gene TRBV9; the D call from TCRdb, TRBD1, cannot be confirmed without DNA. Germline lookup yields CDR1 SGDLS and CDR2 YYNGEE. The CDR3 extends over 14 amino acids.

The CDR3 is CASSPGEHNSPLHF. V gene TRBV5-1 combines with J gene TRBJ1-6. This CDR3 has 14 amino acids. Germline V gene lookup returns CDR1 SGHRS and CDR2 YFSETQ.

J is TRBJ2-1 and V is TRBV5-1; with no DNA, the TCRdb D assignment of TRBD1 cannot be verified. This CDR3 is built from 17 residues. Germline CDR1 is SGHRS and CDR2 is YFSETQ. CDR3 amino acids: CASSQETGTGMYNEQFF.

The chain has TRBV3-1 and TRBJ2-3; TCRdb indicates TRBD2, and absent DNA this call remains unverified. The germline V gene encodes CDR1 LGHDT and CDR2 YNNKEL (reference sequence). The CDR3 has 15 residues. CDR3 protein: CASSQEGWETDTQYF.

This chain links TRBV2 with TRBJ2-7; TCRdb reports TRBD2, a call that lacks DNA to check it against. Germline V CDR1 and CDR2: SNHLY, FYNNEI. The CDR3 length is 21 residues. CDR3 region: CASSEALPWTRGRIHSYEQYF.

This chain joins TRBV28 and TRBJ1-2. Germline CDR1 and CDR2: MDHEN and SYDVKM. This CDR3 is built from 11 residues. CDR3 residues: CASGRNYGYTF.

This CDR3 is CASSSETSDFNEQFF. The V gene is TRBV28, the J gene TRBJ2-1; TCRdb proposes TRBD2, but this gene call is untestable without DNA. This CDR3 is 15 amino acids long. Germline V CDR1 and CDR2: MDHEN, SYDVKM.

The V and J genes are TRBV11-2 and TRBJ2-7; TCRdb lists TRBD1, though no DNA is available to test this call. The CDR3 loop spans 14 amino acids. CDR1 and CDR2 from the germline V gene are SGHAT and FQNNGV. The CDR3 region is CASSPRTGGHEQYF. Combining the CDR3 with reference TRBV11-2 and TRBJ2-7 gives the whole variable domain EAGVAQSPRYKIIEKRQSVAFWCNPISGHATLYWYQQILGQGPKLLIQFQNNGVVDDSQLPKDRFSAERLKGVDSTLKIQPAKLEDSAVYLCASSPRTGGHEQYFGPGTRLTVT.

The chain carries TRBV15 and TRBJ1-5; TCRdb returns TRBD1, unconfirmable since there is no DNA. Germline V CDR1 and CDR2: LNHNV, YYDKDF (reference sequence). The CDR3 spans 16 residues. CDR3 protein: CATSRGSGGRNQPQHF.

This chain joins TRBV7-9 and TRBJ1-2; TCRdb gives TRBD1 as the D gene, but with no DNA this cannot be confirmed. This CDR3 has 16 residues. In germline, CDR1 is SEHNR, CDR2 FQNEAQ (reference sequence). The CDR3 reads CASSLNRGGEGYGYTF.

The chain employs TRBV28 and TRBJ2-3. Germline lookup yields CDR1 MDHEN and CDR2 SYDVKM. CDR3 length equals 17 residues. CDR3: CASSLYETLAGTDTQYF.

This rearrangement joins TRBV19 to TRBJ2-1; the TCRdb D gene call, TRBD2, has no DNA to confirm it. Germline lookup yields CDR1 LNHDA and CDR2 SQIVND (reference sequence). The CDR3 is 15 amino acids. CDR3 residues: CASSITGTSGNEQFF.

The chain has TRBV7-7 and TRBJ2-2. There are 17 residues in the CDR3. From germline, CDR1 is SSHAT and CDR2 FNYEAQ (reference sequence). The CDR3 here is CASSLGLWAENTGELFF.

The rearrangement uses TRBV7-2 and TRBJ1-6; TCRdb calls TRBD1, which cannot be checked without DNA. Germline CDR1 SGHTA, CDR2 FQGNSA. This CDR3 has 14 amino acids. CDR3 loop: CASSSLTGNSPLHF. Complete variable domain (other parts from reference TRBV7-2 and TRBJ1-6): GAGVSQSPSNKVTEKGKDVELRCDPISGHTALYWYRQSLGQGLEFLIYFQGNSAPDKSGLPSDRFSAERTGGSVSTLTIQRTQQEDSAVYLCASSSLTGNSPLHFGNGTRLTVT.

V usage is TRBV29-1 and J usage is TRBJ1-1; TCRdb outputs TRBD1, but without DNA this stays unchecked. Germline V gene sequence: CDR1 SQVTM, CDR2 ANQGSEA. The CDR3 is 13 amino acids. CDR3 sequence: CSVGSGRDTEAFF.

The J gene is TRBJ2-4, the V gene TRBV2; absent DNA, TCRdb's TRBD1 call cannot be checked. This CDR3 spans 19 amino acids. CDR1 and CDR2 from the germline V gene are SNHLY and FYNNEI. Here the CDR3 reads CASSGMRTGTLVAKNIQYF.

The chain combines TRBV28 with TRBJ2-7; the D call of TRBD1 rests on TCRdb alone, since no DNA is present to check it. Looked up from germline, CDR1 is MDHEN and CDR2 is SYDVKM. The CDR3 is 14 amino acids. CDR3 amino acids: CASSLSWGPYEQYF.

The CDR3 sequence: CASSLSGAADQETQYF. This chain joins TRBV12-3 or TRBV12-4 and TRBJ2-5; TCRdb names TRBD1, which stays unverified in the absence of DNA. CDR3 length: 16 residues.

The rearrangement uses TRBV4-3 and TRBJ1-1; TCRdb lists TRBD1, though no DNA is available to test this call. From germline, CDR1 is LGHNA and CDR2 YSLEER. The CDR3 totals 15 residues. The chain's CDR3 is CASSFHRAGNTEAFF.

The V gene is TRBV2, the J gene TRBJ2-7; the D gene TCRdb calls, TRBD2, cannot be checked with no DNA. The CDR3 consists of 16 residues. Germline loops: CDR1 SNHLY, CDR2 FYNNEI. The chain's CDR3 is CASSPASGGGSYEQYF. Combining the CDR3 with reference TRBV2 and TRBJ2-7 gives the whole variable domain EPEVTQTPSHQVTQMGQEVILRCVPISNHLYFYWYRQILGQKVEFLVSFYNNEISEKSEIFDDQFSVERPDGSNFTLKIRSTKLEDSAMYFCASSPASGGGSYEQYFGPGTRLTVT.

The chain employs TRBV29-1 and TRBJ2-6; with no DNA, the TCRdb D assignment of TRBD1 cannot be verified. CDR1 is SQVTM and CDR2 is ANQGSEA in the germline V gene. The CDR3 is 13 amino acids. CDR3 amino acids: CSALDRGGDVLTF. Using reference TRBV29-1 and TRBJ2-6 for the parts outside the CDR3, the full variable domain is SAVISQKPSRDICQRGTSLTIQCQVDSQVTMMFWYRQQPGQSLTLIATANQGSEATYESGFVIDKFPISRPNLTFSTLTVSNMSPEDSSIYLCSALDRGGDVLTFGAGSRLTVL.

This chain links TRBV12-3 or TRBV12-4 with TRBJ2-7; TCRdb calls TRBD2, which cannot be checked without DNA. There are 15 residues in the CDR3. CDR3 sequence: CASSSQEREAYEQYF.

The chain links TRBV2 to TRBJ2-5; the D call from TCRdb, TRBD2, cannot be confirmed without DNA. CDR3 length equals 16 residues. Germline V gene lookup returns CDR1 SNHLY and CDR2 FYNNEI. CDR3 sequence reads: CASTTWTSGSYETQYF.

V usage is TRBV4-2 and J usage is TRBJ2-1; checking the TCRdb D call of TRBD1 is not possible without DNA. This CDR3 is built from 18 residues. Germline-derived CDR1 and CDR2 are LGHNA and YNFKEQ. The CDR3 here is CASSQDGAGGAPYNEQFF.

The V gene is TRBV11-2, the J gene TRBJ2-7; with no DNA, the TCRdb D assignment of TRBD1 cannot be verified. The length of the CDR3 is 14 residues. Germline V gene data show CDR1 as SGHAT and CDR2 as FQNNGV. This chain's CDR3 is CASSFLSVSGEQYF.

The rearrangement uses TRBV6-6 and TRBJ1-5. Germline CDR1 reads MNHNY; CDR2 reads SVGAGI (reference sequence). The CDR3 covers 12 residues. Here the CDR3 reads CASTYWGQPQHF.

This sequence joins TRBV4-1 and TRBJ1-1; the TRBD1 assignment by TCRdb is unverifiable without DNA. The CDR3 has 15 residues. Germline CDR1 MGHRA, CDR2 YSYEKL. The CDR3 protein is CASSQGQTGLTEAFF.

The J gene is TRBJ2-7, the V gene TRBV7-9. The CDR3 covers 15 residues. Germline loops: CDR1 SEHNR, CDR2 FQNEAQ (reference sequence). The CDR3 sequence: CASSLPTDLAREQYF. The full variable domain, its missing parts supplied by reference TRBV7-9 and TRBJ2-7, is DTGVSQNPRHKITKRGQNVTFRCDPISEHNRLYWYRQTLGQGPEFLTYFQNEAQLEKSRLLSDRFSAERPKGSFSTLEIQRTEQGDSAMYLCASSLPTDLAREQYFGPGTRLTVT.